This T cell receptor (beta chain) was documented in a study of OX40 agonist ivuxolimab in advanced cancers. The CDR3 covers 13 residues. CDR1 and CDR2 (germline): GTSNPN, SVGIG (reference sequence). The V and J ends lost 4 bases and 2 bases respectively, with 12 bases between them. Sequenced by immunoSEQ multiplex PCR; TCRdb stores in-frame clones only, minus some. This table holds fewer than 30,000 clones, 80% to 85% found once. V is TRBV30 and J is TRBJ2-7; the D is unclear. Sample: CD4+ or CD8+ T cells sorted from blood, taken in a trial of the OX40 agonist ivuxolimab. The TCR originated in an adult with an advanced solid tumor such as melanoma, head and neck, liver or kidney cancer. The DNA of the CDR3 is TGTGCCTGGAATCCCCACCATCCCTACGAGCAGTACTTC. This encodes CAWNPHHPYEQYF.